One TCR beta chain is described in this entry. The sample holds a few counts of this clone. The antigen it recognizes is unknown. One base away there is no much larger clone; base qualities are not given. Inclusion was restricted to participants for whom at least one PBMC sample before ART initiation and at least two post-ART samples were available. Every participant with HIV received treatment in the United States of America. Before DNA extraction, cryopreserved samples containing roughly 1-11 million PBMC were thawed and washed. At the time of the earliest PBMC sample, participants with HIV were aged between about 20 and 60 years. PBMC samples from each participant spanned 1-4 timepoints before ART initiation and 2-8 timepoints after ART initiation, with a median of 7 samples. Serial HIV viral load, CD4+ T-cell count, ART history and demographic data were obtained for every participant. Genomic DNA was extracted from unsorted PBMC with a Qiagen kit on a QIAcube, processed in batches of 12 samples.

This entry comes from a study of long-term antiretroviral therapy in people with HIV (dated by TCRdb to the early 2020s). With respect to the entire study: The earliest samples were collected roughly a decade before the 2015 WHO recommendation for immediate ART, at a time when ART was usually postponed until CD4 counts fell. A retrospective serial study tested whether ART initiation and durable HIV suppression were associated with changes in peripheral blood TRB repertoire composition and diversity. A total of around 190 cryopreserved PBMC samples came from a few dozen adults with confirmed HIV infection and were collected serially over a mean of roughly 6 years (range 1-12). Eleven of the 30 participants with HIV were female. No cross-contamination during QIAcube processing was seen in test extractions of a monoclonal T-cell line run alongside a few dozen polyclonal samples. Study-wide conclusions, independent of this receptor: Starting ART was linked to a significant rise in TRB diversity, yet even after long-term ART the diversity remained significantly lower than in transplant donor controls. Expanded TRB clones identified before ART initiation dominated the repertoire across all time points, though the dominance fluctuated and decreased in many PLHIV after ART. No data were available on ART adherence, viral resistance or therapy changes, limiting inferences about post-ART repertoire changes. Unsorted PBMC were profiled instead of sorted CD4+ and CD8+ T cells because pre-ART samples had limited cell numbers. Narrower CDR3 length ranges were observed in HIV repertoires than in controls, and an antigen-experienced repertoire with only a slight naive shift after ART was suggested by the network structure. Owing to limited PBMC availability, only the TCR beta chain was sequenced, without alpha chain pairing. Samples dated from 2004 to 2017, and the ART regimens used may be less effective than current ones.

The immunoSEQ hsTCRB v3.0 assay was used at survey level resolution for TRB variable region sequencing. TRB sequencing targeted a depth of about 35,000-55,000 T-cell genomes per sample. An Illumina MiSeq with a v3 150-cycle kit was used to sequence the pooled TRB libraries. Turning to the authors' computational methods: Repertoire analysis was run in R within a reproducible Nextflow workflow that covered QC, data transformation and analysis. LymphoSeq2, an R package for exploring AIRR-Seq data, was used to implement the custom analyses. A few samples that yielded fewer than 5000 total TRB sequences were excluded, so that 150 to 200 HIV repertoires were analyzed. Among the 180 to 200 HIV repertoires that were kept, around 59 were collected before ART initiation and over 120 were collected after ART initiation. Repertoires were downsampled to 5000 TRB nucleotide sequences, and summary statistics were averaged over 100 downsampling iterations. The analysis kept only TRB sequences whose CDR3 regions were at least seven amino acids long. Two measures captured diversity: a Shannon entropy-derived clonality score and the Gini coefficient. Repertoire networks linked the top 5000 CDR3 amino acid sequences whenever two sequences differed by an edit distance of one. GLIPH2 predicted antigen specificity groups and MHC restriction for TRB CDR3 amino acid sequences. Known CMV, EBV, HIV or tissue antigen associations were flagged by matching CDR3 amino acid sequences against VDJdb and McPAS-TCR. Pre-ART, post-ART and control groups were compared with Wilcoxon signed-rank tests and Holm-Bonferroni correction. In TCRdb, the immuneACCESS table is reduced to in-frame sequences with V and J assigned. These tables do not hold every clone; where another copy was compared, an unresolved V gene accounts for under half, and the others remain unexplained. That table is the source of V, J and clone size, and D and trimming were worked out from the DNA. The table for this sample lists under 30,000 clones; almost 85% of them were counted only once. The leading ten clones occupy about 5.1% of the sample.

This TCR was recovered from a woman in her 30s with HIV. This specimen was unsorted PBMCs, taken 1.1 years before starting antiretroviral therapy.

The DNA sequence is as follows: TGTGCCAGCAGCTCGCTTAATTCACCCCTCCACTTT. It translates to CASSSLNSPLHF. This chain is built from TRBV11-2 and TRBJ1-6, with no D gene named confidently. The CDR3 runs 12 residues from the cysteine to the phenylalanine. CDR3 DNA only is kept here, 36 bases in frame from base 1. The germline V gene specifies SGHAT as CDR1 and FQNNGV as CDR2. V sheds 4 bases and J sheds 6 bases, leaving 4 bases between their ends.